This TCR beta chain was sequenced in a study of T-cell memory formation after mild COVID-19. MiXCR, applied by TCRdb to the 5' RACE reads, yields one record per CDR3 protein. The profile shows around 130,000 distinct CDR3 sequences, about a sixth of them singletons. CDR3 length equals 14 residues. V dropped 3 bases and J dropped 2 bases, with 11 bases sitting between them. The TCR was taken from a man between 18 and 35 years old who had mild COVID-19 (a few samples of this study predate the infection). Cell type and time point are not known. This rearrangement joins TRBV12-3 or TRBV12-4 to TRBJ2-7; no reliable D call. Sequenced input: PBMCs or a T cell subset sorted from them (not recorded which). This CDR3 reads CASSFRVYPYEQYF. CDR3 DNA: TGTGCCAGCAGTTTTAGGGTTTACCCCTACGAGCAGTACTTC.